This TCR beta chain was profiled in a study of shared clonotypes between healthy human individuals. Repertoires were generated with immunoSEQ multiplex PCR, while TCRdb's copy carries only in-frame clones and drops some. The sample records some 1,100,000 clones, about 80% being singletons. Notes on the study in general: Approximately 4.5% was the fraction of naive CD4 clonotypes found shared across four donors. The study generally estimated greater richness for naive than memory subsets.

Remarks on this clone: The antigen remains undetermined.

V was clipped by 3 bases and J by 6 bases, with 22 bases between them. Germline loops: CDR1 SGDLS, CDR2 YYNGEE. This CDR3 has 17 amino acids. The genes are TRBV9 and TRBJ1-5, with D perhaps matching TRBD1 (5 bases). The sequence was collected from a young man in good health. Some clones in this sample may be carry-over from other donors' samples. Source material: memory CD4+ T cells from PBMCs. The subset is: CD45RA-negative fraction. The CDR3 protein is CASSASGSITPFQPQHF. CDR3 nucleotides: TGTGCCAGCAGCGCATCAGGGTCCATAACTCCCTTTCAGCCCCAGCATTTT.